This TCR beta chain emerged from a study of resident and recirculating memory T cells in vitiligo (dated by TCRdb to 2016 to 2018). In terms of the full investigation: The study took epidermis from shave biopsies of two lesional and two nonlesional sites, plus PBMCs, from each of 3 stable vitiligo patients for TCR beta sequencing. Without any cell sorting, samples were homogenized immediately before genomic DNA was extracted using the Qiagen DNeasy Blood & Tissue Kit. The human TCR beta sequencing was designed to test whether specific clones found in lesional vitiligo skin differed from the clones found in nonlesional skin and in blood.

TCR beta chains were amplified from genomic DNA with the immunoSEQ hsTCRB kit. TCR beta libraries were sequenced on an Illumina MiSeq instrument by the immunoSEQ service. The paper's processing steps were these. Analysis of the repertoire data was performed with the immunoSEQ Analyzer. Sourced from immuneACCESS, this table was stored by TCRdb with only in-frame sequences that have V and J called. A share of the clones is absent; for the studies checked, an unresolved V gene accounts for under half, and the remainder has no known explanation. V and J calls and clone size follow that table, whereas D and trimming were derived from the DNA. The sample table contains about 76,000 clones; only one count was recorded for about 90% of them. The ten most abundant clones make up roughly 5% of the sample. Stable vitiligo was defined as no change in lesions over the previous 6 months. To count as stable, patients also needed to show no confetti depigmentation, which is a clinical sign of active vitiligo. Any patient who had received treatment in the previous three months was excluded. PBMCs were isolated from heparinized blood by Ficoll density gradient centrifugation and then flash-frozen.

Points the paper makes about the study in general: Mechanistic studies in the future are needed to assess how much the detected T cell clones and the human Trm pools versus Tcm pools each contribute. Overlap and correlation analysis showed no significant repertoire overlap between biopsies except for each lesion with itself, even within a single patient. TCR sequences were not conserved across biopsy sites or patients, suggesting that different T cell clones infiltrate different lesions, described as private specificity. No single dominant TCR clone was found, and clonality differed from one vitiligo lesion to another.

As to this clone: Its cognate antigen has yet to be identified. No base quality values were provided; no much bigger clone lies one nucleotide off.

Sequencing was carried out using blood. This clonotype was obtained from a male donor with vitiligo.

This receptor has the CDR3 CSVAGRGAGEQYF. The DNA sequence is TGCAGCGTTGCTGGGAGGGGGGCCGGCGAGCAGTACTTC. The sequence is built from TRBV29-1 and TRBJ2-7; perhaps TRBD2 is the D gene, with 7 bases matching. V lost 4 bases and J lost 6 bases; the stretch between them is 16 bases long. The CDR3 numbers 13 residues from cysteine through phenylalanine. Solely the CDR3 DNA is kept, with 39 bases framed from the first base. The germline V gene yields SQVTM for CDR1 and ANQGSEA for CDR2.